This TCR beta chain appears in the sequencing data of a study of beta chain features in type 1 diabetes. Study observations and caveats: TCRB CDR3s were moderately but significantly shorter in Type 1 diabetes patients in all four CD4+ subsets. Shorter templates might be favored by PCR, equally in patients and controls.

The table lists this clone with a few counts. Its target is unknown. Sequenced material consisted of expressed TCRB transcripts (all of the isolated RNA was reverse transcribed). Clones were sequenced by immunoSEQ multiplex PCR, and TCRdb holds only the in-frame ones, with some missing. The table shows 500,000 to 850,000 clones, with about an eighth occurring only once. Germline loops: CDR1 SGHTA, CDR2 FQGNSA. J lost 4 bases, V lost 6 bases, and 10 bases had no gene match. This CDR3 comprises 16 residues. The sample comprised naive CD4+ T cells from blood. J is TRBJ2-1 and V is TRBV7-2, with 9 bases lining up with TRBD2. The clonotype comes from a man younger than 35 with type 1 diabetes. As DNA, the CDR3 is TGTGCCAGCAGAATCCGAGCGGGGGGAGGATACAATGAGCAGTTCTTC. Protein: CASRIRAGGGYNEQFF.